A selection of T cell receptor beta chains follows, all from one sample in a study of technical replicates of blood from a few donors. The table came from immunoSEQ multiplex PCR; TCRdb's copy has only in-frame clones and leaves some out. The sample has some 80,000 clones, approximately 95% seen once. The source material was T cells isolated from PBMCs. The receptors shown here come from a human donor in good health. Each CDR3 is given with its conserved first and last residue. A D gene is named only where the DNA matches it firmly. The size field is filled for only some rows; it gives once, few, many or a size class.

D gene: -
clone size: -
J gene: TRBJ1-3
V gene: TRBV6-1
CDR3 protein: CASSEDLVRDTIYF
CDR3 DNA: TGTGCCAGCAGTGAAGATTTAGTCCGGGACACCATATATTTT

D gene: -
clone size: -
J gene: TRBJ2-5
V gene: TRBV6-5
CDR3 protein: CASSYSPGEETQYF
CDR3 DNA: TGTGCCAGCAGTTACTCGCCGGGGGAAGAGACCCAGTACTTC

D gene: -
clone size: -
J gene: TRBJ1-1
V gene: TRBV5-8
CDR3 protein: CASSLYFNRQVNTEAFF
CDR3 DNA: TGTGCCAGCAGCTTGTACTTCAATAGACAGGTGAACACTGAAGCTTTCTTT

D gene: TRBD1
clone size: -
J gene: TRBJ1-2
V gene: TRBV9
CDR3 protein: CASSVAGAGGGYTF
CDR3 DNA: TGTGCCAGCAGCGTAGCTGGGGCAGGGGGTGGCTACACCTTC

D gene: TRBD1
clone size: -
J gene: TRBJ1-2
V gene: TRBV20-1
CDR3 protein: CSAGTGDGYTF
CDR3 DNA: TGCAGTGCTGGAACAGGGGATGGCTACACCTTC

D gene: TRBD1
clone size: -
J gene: TRBJ1-1
V gene: TRBV28
CDR3 protein: CASSLIGPTGWLTAFF
CDR3 DNA: TGTGCCAGCAGTTTAATTGGCCCGACAGGGTGGCTTACGGCTTTCTTT

D gene: TRBD1
clone size: -
J gene: TRBJ1-2
V gene: TRBV5-1
CDR3 protein: CASSLEGGNYGYTF
CDR3 DNA: TGCGCCAGCAGCTTGGAAGGGGGCAACTATGGCTACACCTTC

D gene: -
clone size: -
J gene: TRBJ2-7
V gene: TRBV11-2
CDR3 protein: CASSLESGSSYEQYF
CDR3 DNA: TGTGCCAGCAGCTTAGAATCGGGTAGTAGCTACGAGCAGTACTTC

D gene: TRBD2
clone size: -
J gene: TRBJ2-1
V gene: TRBV27
CDR3 protein: CASSWAGRVYRYNEQFF
CDR3 DNA: TGTGCCAGCAGTTGGGCCGGGAGGGTATACCGATACAATGAGCAGTTCTTC

D gene: TRBD2
clone size: -
J gene: TRBJ2-3
V gene: TRBV9
CDR3 protein: CASSPRGRGGSTDTQYF
CDR3 DNA: TGTGCCAGCAGCCCTCGGGGGCGGGGGGGGAGCACAGATACGCAGTATTTT

D gene: -
clone size: -
J gene: TRBJ2-1
V gene: TRBV6-1
CDR3 protein: CASNEVSEQFF
CDR3 DNA: TGTGCCAGCAACGAGGTGTCCGAGCAGTTCTTC

D gene: TRBD2
clone size: -
J gene: TRBJ2-7
V gene: TRBV11-3
CDR3 protein: CASSFGGSGNEQYF
CDR3 DNA: TGTGCCAGCAGCTTTGGCGGGAGTGGCAACGAGCAGTACTTC

D gene: TRBD2
clone size: -
J gene: TRBJ2-1
V gene: TRBV5-1
CDR3 protein: CASSLVASGRYNEQFF
CDR3 DNA: TGCGCCAGCAGCTTGGTGGCTAGCGGACGGTACAATGAGCAGTTCTTC

D gene: -
clone size: few
J gene: TRBJ2-7
V gene: TRBV4-1
CDR3 protein: CASSQAYFYYEQYF
CDR3 DNA: TGCGCCAGCAGCCAAGCGTACTTTTACTACGAGCAGTACTTC

D gene: -
clone size: -
J gene: TRBJ1-2
V gene: TRBV7-9
CDR3 protein: CASSLTGDGYTF
CDR3 DNA: TGTGCCAGCAGCTTAACGGGAGACGGCTACACCTTC

D gene: -
clone size: -
J gene: TRBJ1-2
V gene: TRBV18
CDR3 protein: CASSPQGAIQEGYTF
CDR3 DNA: TGTGCCAGCTCACCACAAGGGGCTATTCAAGAAGGCTACACCTTC

D gene: TRBD1
clone size: -
J gene: TRBJ1-5
V gene: TRBV6-1
CDR3 protein: CASSATGGKNQPQHF
CDR3 DNA: TGTGCCAGCAGTGCAACAGGGGGCAAGAATCAGCCCCAGCATTTT

D gene: TRBD1
clone size: -
J gene: TRBJ2-2
V gene: TRBV29-1
CDR3 protein: CSVGGTGGNTGELFF
CDR3 DNA: TGCAGCGTTGGTGGGACAGGGGGGAACACCGGGGAGCTGTTTTTT

D gene: TRBD2
clone size: -
J gene: TRBJ2-1
V gene: TRBV7-2
CDR3 protein: CASSQRAGDSYNEQFF
CDR3 DNA: TGTGCCAGCAGCCAACGAGCGGGAGACTCCTACAATGAGCAGTTCTTC

D gene: TRBD1
clone size: -
J gene: TRBJ1-1
V gene: TRBV11-2
CDR3 protein: CASSLVARGPTEAFF
CDR3 DNA: TGTGCCAGCAGCTTAGTTGCCAGGGGGCCAACTGAAGCTTTCTTT

D gene: -
clone size: once
J gene: TRBJ1-1
V gene: TRBV9
CDR3 protein: CASSRGIWNTEAFF
CDR3 DNA: TGTGCCAGCAGTAGGGGGATTTGGAACACTGAAGCTTTCTTT

D gene: -
clone size: -
J gene: TRBJ2-1
V gene: TRBV6-1
CDR3 protein: CASSLLAYNEQFF
CDR3 DNA: TGTGCCAGCAGTTTACTAGCTTACAATGAGCAGTTCTTC

D gene: -
clone size: -
J gene: TRBJ1-5
V gene: TRBV27
CDR3 protein: CASSSGAGGNQPQHF
CDR3 DNA: TGTGCCAGCAGTTCTGGGGCAGGGGGCAATCAGCCCCAGCATTTT

D gene: -
clone size: -
J gene: TRBJ1-1
V gene: TRBV28
CDR3 protein: CASSLSSGRGAFF
CDR3 DNA: TGTGCCAGCAGTTTAAGTTCGGGCAGGGGAGCTTTCTTT

D gene: -
clone size: -
J gene: TRBJ1-2
V gene: TRBV6-1
CDR3 protein: CASSDYVASYGYTF
CDR3 DNA: TGTGCCAGCAGCGACTACGTTGCATCCTATGGCTACACCTTC

D gene: TRBD2
clone size: once
J gene: TRBJ2-1
V gene: TRBV4-1
CDR3 protein: CASSQERKGTRQFF
CDR3 DNA: TGCGCCAGCAGCCAAGAACGAAAGGGGACTAGGCAGTTCTTC

D gene: TRBD1
clone size: -
J gene: TRBJ1-2
V gene: TRBV12-5
CDR3 protein: CASGLGDSLYGYTF
CDR3 DNA: TGTGCTAGTGGTTTGGGGGACAGCCTCTATGGCTACACCTTC

D gene: TRBD1
clone size: -
J gene: TRBJ1-5
V gene: TRBV4-2
CDR3 protein: CASSRRTGGDQPQHF
CDR3 DNA: TGTGCCAGCAGCCGCCGAACAGGGGGAGATCAGCCCCAGCATTTT

D gene: TRBD1
clone size: -
J gene: TRBJ1-5
V gene: TRBV4-1
CDR3 protein: CASSPRTGPREPQHF
CDR3 DNA: TGCGCCAGCAGCCCCCGGACAGGCCCTAGGGAGCCCCAGCATTTT

D gene: -
clone size: -
J gene: TRBJ2-5
V gene: TRBV30
CDR3 protein: CAWGHQGWETQYF
CDR3 DNA: TGTGCCTGGGGGCACCAGGGTTGGGAGACCCAGTACTTC

D gene: TRBD1
clone size: -
J gene: TRBJ1-2
V gene: TRBV5-8
CDR3 protein: CASSSGQGYYGYTF
CDR3 DNA: TGTGCCAGCAGCTCGGGACAGGGATACTATGGCTACACCTTC

D gene: TRBD1
clone size: -
J gene: TRBJ2-5
V gene: TRBV13
CDR3 protein: CASSPRDRGHETQYF
CDR3 DNA: TGTGCCAGCAGCCCCCGGGACAGGGGGCATGAGACCCAGTACTTC

D gene: TRBD2
clone size: -
J gene: TRBJ2-2
V gene: TRBV9
CDR3 protein: CASSVGWGGGNTGELFF
CDR3 DNA: TGTGCCAGCAGCGTAGGATGGGGCGGGGGGAACACCGGGGAGCTGTTTTTT